The clone carrying this T cell receptor (beta chain) was recorded at least ten times. Antigen unknown. The data were obtained in a study of T cells after yellow fever vaccination. TCRdb redid the calling of the 5' RACE reads with MiXCR, one entry per CDR3 protein. There are about 120,000 distinct CDR3 sequences in the sample; 8.4% occur only once, and about 25% lies in the top ten. Study conclusions and caveats: Weaker overall was a secondary response that nonetheless peaked faster, on day 5 versus 15.

The input for sequencing was CD8+ T cells sorted from PBMCs, taken 45 days after the yellow fever booster vaccination. The origin of this receptor is a man aged 30-40 years who received the YFV17D yellow fever vaccine.

CDR3 in amino acids: CASQGLAGGYEQFF. The DNA of the CDR3 is TGTGCCAGTCAAGGGCTAGCGGGAGGGTATGAGCAGTTCTTC. The V gene is TRBV19, the J gene TRBJ2-1, with 12 bases fitting TRBD2. Germline lookup yields CDR1 LNHDA and CDR2 SQIVND (reference sequence). V lost 8 bases and J lost 8; bases outside the gene matches: 7. The CDR3 spans 14 residues.